This T cell receptor beta chain was captured in a study of CD8+ T cells in alopecia areata. General study results and limits: Scalp samples also contribute reads from the resident alphabeta T cells found in normal skin.

Once RNA had been extracted, it was reverse transcribed into cDNA to act as the sequencing template. Clones were read by immunoSEQ multiplex PCR, and TCRdb kept only the in-frame ones, dropping some. This sample carries 110,000 to 150,000 clones, about 60% of them seen once, and the ten largest clones take 5% to 7.5%. Regarding this clone: As yet, its antigen is unknown.

Peripheral blood and lesional scalp punch biopsies were taken from alopecia areata patients. Sequences were derived from CD4+ T cells sorted from blood, sampled at week 0. This sequence was found in a human donor with alopecia areata.

The CDR3 DNA reads TGTGCCAGCAGCTTAGTGGGGTCTCCTGGAGAGACCCAGTACTTC. Translated: CASSLVGSPGETQYF. This rearrangement joins TRBV7-2 to TRBJ2-5; D gene ambiguous. The germline V and J ends were trimmed by 1 base and 4 bases, with 13 bases remaining between them. In germline, CDR1 is SGHTA, CDR2 FQGNSA. The CDR3 has 15 amino acids.